The clone carrying this TCR beta chain was seen a handful of times. Assay used: immunoSEQ multiplex PCR; TCRdb lists only in-frame clones, some missing. The sample lists tens of thousands of clones, about 88% seen once, with 17% in the top ten. This sample is drawn from a study of OX40 agonist ivuxolimab in advanced cancers. Trimming stripped 3 bases from V and 7 bases from J, with 13 bases between. CDR3 size: 13 residues. Germline V gene lookup returns CDR1 SGHRS and CDR2 YFSETQ. The TCR sequence derives from an adult with an advanced solid tumor such as melanoma, head and neck, liver or kidney cancer. The V and J genes are TRBV5-1 and TRBJ1-2; D gene unclear. The material sequenced was CD4+ or CD8+ T cells sorted from blood, taken in a trial of the OX40 agonist ivuxolimab. CDR3 sequence reads: CASSSGVWSGYTF. The CDR3 coding sequence is TGCGCCAGCAGCTCAGGAGTTTGGTCTGGCTACACCTTC.